This TCR beta chain emerged from a study of T-cell reconstitution after alpha-beta-depleted transplantation in children. V lost 4 bases and J lost 2, with 12 bases in between. CDR3 length: 14 amino acids. Germline V gene data show CDR1 as LGHDT and CDR2 as YNNKEL (reference sequence). Points from the study as a whole: At around two months after transplant, the alpha-beta T cells were reportedly derived from several hundred expanded clones that came from non-depleted graft cells.

Unique molecular identifiers were incorporated into the prepared TCRbeta library. TCRdb redid the calling of the PCR reads with MiXCR, one entry per CDR3 protein. Altogether 300,000 to 350,000 distinct CDR3 sequences are present, roughly 21% being singletons, with the ten largest covering roughly 11%. A note on this clonotype: Its antigen is unknown.

This chain uses TRBV3-1 with TRBJ2-7; perhaps TRBD1 as D (6 bases). Sequencing was performed on PBMCs, mostly from graft donor cells, taken 180 days after TCRalphabeta/CD19-depleted stem cell transplant. The clonotype originates from a male patient younger than 18 who had a stem cell transplant for acute lymphoblastic leukemia, so the T cells may come from the graft donor. CDR3 nucleotides: TGTGCCAGCAGCCTCCGAGACAGGCCCTACGAGCAGTACTTC. Protein sequence: CASSLRDRPYEQYF.